This entry features one T cell receptor beta chain sequence. What it binds is unknown. These data originate in a study of OX40 agonist ivuxolimab in advanced cancers. Study information: Patients received intravenous ivuxolimab every 2 weeks at 0.01 to 10 mg/kg. Findings and limits, study-wide: Antigens targeted by the expanded peripheral T cells were not determined. Fewer expanded clones were found on average in CD4+ than in CD8+ T cells.

Germline CDR1 MDHEN, CDR2 SYDVKM. V lost 11 bases to trimming and J lost 6 bases, with 11 bases between them. CDR3 length: 11 amino acids. Generated by immunoSEQ multiplex PCR, the TCRdb table keeps only in-frame clones and is missing some. This table has approximately 100,000 clones, over 75% appearing once. The sequencing here drew on CD4+ or CD8+ T cells sorted from blood, taken in a trial of the OX40 agonist ivuxolimab. The source of this sequence is an adult with an advanced solid tumor such as melanoma, head and neck, liver or kidney cancer. The V gene is TRBV28, the J gene TRBJ2-1, with D possibly TRBD2 on 5 matching bases. CDR3 sequence (DNA): TGTGCCGTCACCGGGGTCAATGAGCAGTTCTTC. Translation gives CAVTGVNEQFF. The whole variable domain, filled in from reference TRBV28 and TRBJ2-1, reads DVKVTQSSRYLVKRTGEKVFLECVQDMDHENMFWYRQDPGLGLRLIYFSYDVKMKEKGDIPEGYSVSREKKERFSLILESASTNQTSMYLCAVTGVNEQFFGPGTRLTVL.